The clone carrying this TCR delta chain counts as large. The antigen remains unidentified. This entry belongs to a study of gammadelta T cells in human blood. Study-level findings and limits: Right after birth, innate γδ T cells reportedly expanded polyclonally after microbial exposure.

CDR3 size: 15 residues. CDR1 is TSWWSYY and CDR2 is QGS in the germline V gene. The J segment lost 7 bases and the V segment lost 5 bases, leaving 9 bases of the junction unmatched. TCRdb fed the RT-PCR reads into CATT to redo clone calling. The sample includes approximately 1,800 delta-chain clones, about 7% of them seen just once. The sample was non-Vgamma9Vdelta2 gamma-delta T cells from fetal blood. This TCR was sampled from a human fetus. The chain combines TRDV1 with TRDJ1; 11 bases are shared with TRDD3. The CDR3 loop reads CALGNTGGYKRKLIF. The CDR3 DNA follows: TGTGCTCTTGGGAATACTGGGGGATATAAGCGTAAACTCATCTTT.